A single sample is the source of the 6 T cell receptor beta chains below, sequenced in a study of shared T cell receptors in the human thymus (dated by TCRdb to the early 2020s). Receptor libraries were prepared by the immunoSEQ multiplex PCR assay. In its TCRdb copy, this immuneACCESS table keeps in-frame sequences only and misses some clones. Where compared with another copy, unresolved V genes explain less than half of these, and the others have no known cause. In all, the sample holds some 640,000 clones, and about 87% of those were seen once. Of the sample, 0.0094% falls within the top ten clones. The sample was also reused in another study, on human thymus T cells.

Sequenced material: thymocytes. The receptors here all came from a boy under two years old with a congenital heart defect. Donor details come from another sample of the same person, matched by shared clones.

This clone was seen a single time. V gene TRBV6-5 combines with J gene TRBJ1-2; 7 bases are shared with TRBD1. This CDR3 is 12 amino acids long. V trimming: 8 bases; J trimming: 6 bases; junction bases outside the gene matches: 6. CDR1 MNHEY and CDR2 SVGAGI come from the germline V gene. CDR3 sequence: CASRQGVNGYTF. The CDR3 nucleotides are TGTGCCAGCCGGCAGGGGGTGAATGGCTACACCTTC.

The chain couples TRBV15 to TRBJ1-1, with a weak D call TRBD1 (6 bases). The V gene's germline CDR1 is LNHNV and CDR2 YYDKDF (reference sequence). V lost 3 bases, J lost 0 bases, and 8 bases lay in between. The CDR3 is 14 amino acids. The DNA of the CDR3 is TGTGCCACCAGCAGGGACAGCATGAACACTGAAGCTTTCTTT. Protein: CATSRDSMNTEAFF. Supplemented by reference TRBV15 and TRBJ1-1, the full variable domain reads DAMVIQNPRYQVTQFGKPVTLSCSQTLNHNVMYWYQQKSSQAPKLLFHYYDKDFNNEADTPDNFQSRRPNTSFCFLDIRSPGLGDTAMYLCATSRDSMNTEAFFGQGTRLTVV.

This chain connects TRBV14 to TRBJ1-1; maybe TRBD1 (5 bases). V was clipped by 0 bases and J by 1 base, with 27 bases between them. Germline assignment: CDR1 SGHDN and CDR2 FVKESK. This CDR3 region has 21 residues. The CDR3 protein is CASSQDRGQPRGRQPNTEAFF. The CDR3 coding sequence is TGTGCCAGCAGCCAAGATCGCGGACAACCAAGGGGTCGCCAACCGAACACTGAAGCTTTCTTT.

The chain is built from TRBV5-4 and TRBJ2-5, with D perhaps TRBD1 (6 bases). V lost 0 bases to trimming and J lost 5 bases, with 17 bases between them. The CDR3 length is 16 residues. From germline, CDR1 is SGHNT and CDR2 YYREEE (reference sequence). The CDR3 loop reads CASSLAPTGFKETQYF. CDR3 in DNA: TGTGCCAGCAGCTTGGCCCCGACAGGTTTTAAGGAGACCCAGTACTTC.

The V and J genes are TRBV5-1 and TRBJ1-2; the D gene is possibly TRBD1 (5 bases). V dropped 4 bases and J dropped 7 bases, with 17 bases sitting between them. The CDR3 totals 14 residues. CDR1 is SGHRS, CDR2 YFSETQ, per germline. CDR3 DNA sequence: TGCGCCAGCAGCCTTGCCCAGGGAAGCGCTGGCTACACCTTC. It translates to CASSLAQGSAGYTF.

The chain uses TRBV27 and TRBJ1-4, with TRBD1 identical over 7 bases. Germline V gene lookup returns CDR1 MNHEY and CDR2 SMNVEV (reference sequence). The CDR3 sequence is 17 residues long. Trimming cost V 2 bases and J 11 bases; bases outside gene matches: 17. The CDR3 protein is CASSLGWRQGPKGKLFF. The CDR3 DNA reads as TGTGCCAGCAGTTTAGGTTGGAGACAGGGACCCAAGGGGAAACTGTTTTTT.